Sequencing of this T cell receptor (beta chain) was carried out in a study of blood T cell repertoires in COVID-19. Turning to the study itself: From the United States, Italy and Spain came samples of acute and convalescent COVID-19. From T cells, B-cell-depleted T cells, or PBMCs came the material, which was cDNA or gDNA.

Germline V gene data show CDR1 as SGHAT and CDR2 as FQDESV (reference sequence). Trimming took 2 bases from V and 1 from J, leaving 5 bases between them. The CDR3 spans 13 residues. How the authors handled the data: Estimates of nucleated cell counts were drawn from the amplification of reference gene primers. Sequencing was performed with immunoSEQ multiplex PCR; in TCRdb, only in-frame clones are kept and a portion is missing. The DNA was the basis for D and trimming; V, J and clone size are from that table. The sample contains about 140,000 clones, around 82% of which appear only once. The chain links TRBV11-1 to TRBJ1-1, with D perhaps matching TRBD1 (5 bases). The sequenced sample consisted of peripheral blood. The TCR originated in a woman aged 45 to 65 with acute or convalescent COVID-19. The CDR3, as DNA: TGTGCCAGCAGCTTACAGGGGAACACTGAAGCTTTCTTT. The encoded protein is CASSLQGNTEAFF. The variable domain in full, completed from reference TRBV11-1 and TRBJ1-1, reads EAEVAQSPRYKITEKSQAVAFWCDPISGHATLYWYRQILGQGPELLVQFQDESVVDDSQLPKDRFSAERLKGVDSTLKIQPAELGDSAMYLCASSLQGNTEAFFGQGTRLTVV.